This TCR beta chain was found in a study of PD-1 blockade in classical Hodgkin lymphoma. Study findings and constraints: Patients excluded were those beginning nivolumab under 1 year after ASCT.

Every one of the patients relapsed after autologous stem cell transplantation (brentuximab vedotin exposure was variable). Data came from immunoSEQ multiplex PCR; TCRdb stores just in-frame clones and leaves some out. The sample has around 31,000 clones, approximately 70% seen once. Details on this clone: Antigen unknown.

V shed 3 bases and J shed 1 base, with 6 bases lying between them. This CDR3 has 13 residues. In germline, CDR1 is MNHNS, CDR2 SASEGT. The clonotype originates from a human donor with classical Hodgkin lymphoma. The specimen comprised peripheral blood mononuclear cells (PBMCs), sampled before the second cycle of nivolumab. V gene TRBV6-1 combines with J gene TRBJ1-1, with TRBD1 as a possible D gene (5 bases). The CDR3 DNA reads TGTGCCAGCAGTGAGGGGGGGAACACTGAAGCTTTCTTT. This gives the protein CASSEGGNTEAFF.